This T cell receptor (beta chain) stems from a study of blood T cell repertoires in COVID-19. Trimming cost V 3 bases and J 3 bases, with 8 bases left between them. This CDR3 is built from 13 residues. The germline V gene encodes CDR1 LNHDA and CDR2 SQIVND (reference sequence). In Cohort 3, a recovered donor had either two negative PCRs, clearance, or symptom resolution. Only in-frame clones appear in the TCRdb table, and some are missing; sequencing was by immunoSEQ multiplex PCR. The profile shows more than 300,000 clones, 88% of them singletons. J is TRBJ1-2 and V is TRBV19; D is undetermined. The specimen was PBMCs or T cells enriched from blood (not recorded which). This sequence originates from a woman under 30 who had recovered from COVID-19. The CDR3: CASSISAHYGYTF. The DNA for the CDR3 is TGTGCCAGTAGTATTAGTGCCCACTATGGCTACACCTTC.